One and the same sample provided the 21 T cell receptor beta chains below, sequenced in a study of blood T cell repertoires in COVID-19. Method: immunoSEQ multiplex PCR; TCRdb's copy keeps in-frame clones and lacks some. This sample carries fewer than 500,000 clones, 80% to 90% of them seen once, and the ten largest clones take 1.1%. Source material: PBMCs or T cells enriched from blood (not recorded which). These receptors originate from a man aged 25-45 years who had recovered from COVID-19.

This rearrangement joins TRBV19 to TRBJ1-5; D may be TRBD1 (5 bases). CDR1 is LNHDA, CDR2 SQIVND, per germline (reference sequence). V lost 5 bases to trimming and J lost 5 bases, with 7 bases between them. This CDR3 contains 12 residues. CDR3 nucleotide sequence: TGTGCCAGTAGTCGGGGGGATCAGCCCCAGCATTTT. This translates into CASSRGDQPQHF.

The chain carries TRBV21-1 and TRBJ1-2; TRBD1 is the table's D call and was not checked against the DNA. TRBV21-1 is classified as a pseudogene. CDR3 length: 11 amino acids. The CDR3: CASSNRDGYTF. The CDR3 coding sequence is TGTGCCAGCAGCAACAGGGATGGCTACACCTTC.

The rearrangement links TRBV20-1 to TRBJ2-5; no definite D call. The CDR3 totals 11 residues. From germline, CDR1 is DFQATT and CDR2 SNEGSKA (reference sequence). Trimming removed 0 bases from V and 5 bases from J, with 4 bases in between. The DNA of the CDR3 is TGCAGTGCTAGAGAAACTGAGACCCAGTACTTC. This encodes CSARETETQYF.

The rearrangement uses TRBV2 and TRBJ1-5; TRBD1 agrees at 7 bases. The CDR3 runs 16 residues. The junction had 10 bases not matched to a gene; V was cut back by 1 base and J by 7 bases. Germline CDR1 is SNHLY and CDR2 is FYNNEI. CDR3 coding DNA: TGTGCCAGCAGTGAAGAGGAGACAGGGTTTAGGCAGCCCCAGCATTTT. Its translation is CASSEEETGFRQPQHF.

The rearrangement links TRBV19 to TRBJ2-1; TRBD2 agrees at 7 bases. The CDR3 covers 17 residues. The germline CDR1 and CDR2 sequences are LNHDA and SQIVND (reference sequence). The junction had 13 bases not matched to a gene; V was cut back by 6 bases and J by 2 bases. CDR3: CASRGPSGRETYNEQFF. CDR3 bases: TGTGCCAGTAGGGGGCCTAGTGGGAGGGAGACCTACAATGAGCAGTTCTTC.

The V and J genes are TRBV13 and TRBJ2-5; D remains ambiguous. In germline, CDR1 is PRHDT, CDR2 FYEKMQ (reference sequence). Trimming took off 1 base at V and 0 bases at J, with 6 bases between the two ends. The CDR3 sequence is 14 residues long. The CDR3 sequence: CASSLASYQETQYF. The CDR3 DNA is TGTGCCAGCAGCTTAGCCTCCTACCAAGAGACCCAGTACTTC. Full variable domain (outside the CDR3, taken from reference TRBV13 and TRBJ2-5): AAGVIQSPRHLIKEKRETATLKCYPIPRHDTVYWYQQGPGQDPQFLISFYEKMQSDKGSIPDRFSAQQFSDYHSELNMSSLELGDSALYFCASSLASYQETQYFGPGTRLLVL.

The chain carries TRBV7-8 and TRBJ2-7; D not certain. Trimming shortened V by 2 bases and J by 4 bases, and 9 bases separated the two germline ends. CDR3 size: 13 residues. The V gene's germline CDR1 is SGHVS and CDR2 FQNEAQ. The CDR3 sequence: CASSLIPLYEQYF. The DNA of the CDR3 is TGTGCCAGCAGCTTAATTCCCCTTTACGAGCAGTACTTC.

V is TRBV30 and J is TRBJ1-1; 8 positions agree with TRBD1. Germline V lookup: CDR1 GTSNPN, CDR2 SVGIG (reference sequence). There are 14 residues in the CDR3. Germline trimming cut 1 base from V and 5 bases from J; bases unmatched to any gene: 6. CDR3 in amino acids: CAWSATGGGTEAFF. Here the CDR3 DNA reads TGTGCCTGGAGTGCCACAGGGGGGGGAACTGAAGCTTTCTTT.

The V and J genes are TRBV3-1 (or the pseudogene TRBV3-2) and TRBJ2-1; D perhaps matches TRBD2 (6 bases). CDR1 is LGHDT and CDR2 is YNNKEL in the germline V gene (reference sequence). The CDR3 covers 14 residues. Between the trimmed V and J ends, which lost 2 bases and 6 bases, there was a span of 11 bases. The CDR3 region is CASSQRRESNEQFF. In DNA, the CDR3 is TGTGCCAGCAGCCAACGCCGGGAGTCCAATGAGCAGTTCTTC.

The chain recombines TRBV28 with TRBJ1-4, with D uncertain. The CDR3 contains 11 residues. From germline, CDR1 is MDHEN and CDR2 SYDVKM. Trimming removed 8 bases from V and 5 bases from J, with 6 bases in between. The CDR3 sequence: CASSGNEKLFF. Here the CDR3 DNA reads TGTGCCAGCTCCGGGAATGAAAAACTGTTTTTT.

The chain employs TRBV7-2 and TRBJ2-7; D remains unclear. V lost 5 bases to trimming and J lost 2 bases, with 13 bases between them. This CDR3 is built from 14 residues. Germline V gene lookup returns CDR1 SGHTA and CDR2 FQGNSA. DNA of the CDR3: TGTGCCAGCAGCCTACAGACACCTACCTACGAGCAGTACTTC. Translation gives CASSLQTPTYEQYF.

This rearrangement joins TRBV21-1 to TRBJ2-7; the table's D call of TRBD2 was not tested on the DNA. TRBV21-1 is a pseudogene locus. The CDR3 loop spans 13 amino acids. This CDR3 is CASSKARGHEQYF. In nucleotides, the CDR3 is TGTGCCAGCAGCAAAGCGCGGGGCCACGAGCAGTACTTC.

This sequence joins TRBV5-1 and TRBJ2-2; 7 bases match TRBD2. The CDR3 is 16 amino acids. CDR1 and CDR2 from the germline V gene are SGHRS and YFSETQ. V lost 0 bases and J lost 1; bases outside the gene matches: 3. DNA for the CDR3: TGCGCCAGCAGCTTGGTTCTAGCGGAGAACACCGGGGAGCTGTTTTTT. It codes for CASSLVLAENTGELFF.

CDR3 region: CASSPGGTATYEQYF. The CDR3 DNA reads as TGTGCCAGCAGTCCAGGTGGGACAGCGACCTACGAGCAGTACTTC. V gene TRBV28 combines with J gene TRBJ2-7; 7 nucleotides agree with TRBD1. CDR1 and CDR2 (germline): MDHEN, SYDVKM. Unmatched junction bases numbered 9, after V lost 5 bases and J lost 2 bases. The CDR3 is 15 residues long.

The V call is TRBV4-1, the J call TRBJ1-2, with unresolved D. Trimming removed 0 bases from V and 8 bases from J, with 7 bases in between. Germline CDR1 is MGHRA and CDR2 is YSYEKL. The CDR3 length is 12 residues. The CDR3 is CASSQDQFGYTF. CDR3 DNA: TGCGCCAGCAGCCAAGATCAGTTCGGCTACACCTTC.

The count of this clone is one. This chain uses TRBV30 with TRBJ2-1, with a tentative D call TRBD2 (6 bases). Trimming removed 4 bases at V and 7 bases at J, with 20 bases between. There are 15 residues in the CDR3. Germline values: CDR1 GTSNPN, CDR2 SVGIG (reference sequence). In DNA, the CDR3 is TGTGCCTGGAAAAGGGGACTCGCTCTGATGAATGAGCAGTTCTTC. Protein sequence: CAWKRGLALMNEQFF.

The rearrangement joins TRBV19 to TRBJ1-2; weak D call: TRBD1 (5 bases). The V and J ends lost 6 bases and 0 bases respectively, with 14 bases between them. The CDR3 runs 15 residues. Germline CDR1 and CDR2: LNHDA and SQIVND (reference sequence). CDR3 in amino acids: CASSPRAGSNYGYTF. Written as DNA, the CDR3 is TGTGCCAGTAGCCCCCGGGCAGGGTCTAACTATGGCTACACCTTC.

The rearrangement joins TRBV10-3 to TRBJ1-5; possible D gene TRBD1, 5 bases. Per germline, CDR1 ENHRY and CDR2 SYGVKD. V lost 10 bases and J lost 0, with 13 bases in between. This CDR3 spans 14 amino acids. The CDR3 DNA reads as TGTGCCAGCACCCCGGGGGATAGCAATCAGCCCCAGCATTTT. It translates to CASTPGDSNQPQHF.

This rearrangement joins TRBV4-1 to TRBJ2-2; weak D call: TRBD1 (6 bases). The germline V and J ends were trimmed by 1 base and 3 bases, with 12 bases remaining between them. This CDR3 has 16 residues. Germline CDR1 and CDR2: MGHRA and YSYEKL. This CDR3 reads CASSQVTRGHTGELFF. DNA for the CDR3: TGCGCCAGCAGCCAAGTAACCAGGGGTCACACCGGGGAGCTGTTTTTT.

This chain joins TRBV28 and TRBJ1-2; 8 nucleotides align to TRBD1. Germline values: CDR1 MDHEN, CDR2 SYDVKM. V dropped 5 bases and J dropped 5; count of bases not matched to a gene: 4. This CDR3 region has 13 residues. This chain's CDR3 is CASSNRGYYGYTF. In DNA form, the CDR3 reads TGTGCCAGCAGTAACAGGGGGTATTATGGCTACACCTTC.

The CDR3 protein is CASSSRPGEETQYF. CDR3 DNA sequence: TGCGCCAGCAGCTCGCGGCCAGGGGAAGAGACCCAGTACTTC. The gene calls are TRBV5-1 and TRBJ2-5, with TRBD1 as a possible D gene (6 bases). Germline-derived CDR1 and CDR2 are SGHRS and YFSETQ. Trimming shortened V by 3 bases and J by 3 bases, and 12 bases separated the two germline ends. There are 14 residues in the CDR3.